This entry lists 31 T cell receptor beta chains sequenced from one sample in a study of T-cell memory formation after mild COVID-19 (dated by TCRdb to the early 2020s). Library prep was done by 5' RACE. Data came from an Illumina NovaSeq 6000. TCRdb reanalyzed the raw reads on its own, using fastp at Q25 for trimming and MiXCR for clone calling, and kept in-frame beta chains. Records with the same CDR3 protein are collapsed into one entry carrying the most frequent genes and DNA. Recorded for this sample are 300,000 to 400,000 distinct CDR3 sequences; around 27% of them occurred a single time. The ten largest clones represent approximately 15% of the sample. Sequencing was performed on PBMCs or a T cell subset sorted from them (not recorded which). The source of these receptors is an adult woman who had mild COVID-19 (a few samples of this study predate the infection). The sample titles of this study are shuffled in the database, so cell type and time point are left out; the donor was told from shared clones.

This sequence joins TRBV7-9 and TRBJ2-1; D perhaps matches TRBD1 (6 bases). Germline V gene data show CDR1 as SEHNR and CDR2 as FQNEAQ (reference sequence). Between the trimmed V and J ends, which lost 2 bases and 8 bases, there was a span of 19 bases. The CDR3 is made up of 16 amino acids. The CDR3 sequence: CASSLISRGWFDEQFF. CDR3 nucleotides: TGTGCCAGCAGCTTAATTTCGAGGGGGTGGTTCGATGAGCAGTTCTTC.

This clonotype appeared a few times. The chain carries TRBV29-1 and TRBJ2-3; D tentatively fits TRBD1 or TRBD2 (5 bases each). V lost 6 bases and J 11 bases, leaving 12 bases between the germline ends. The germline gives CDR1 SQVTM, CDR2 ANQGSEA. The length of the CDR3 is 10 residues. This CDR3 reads CSVRDEGQYF. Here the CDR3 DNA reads TGCAGCGTCCGGGACGAGGGGCAGTATTTT.

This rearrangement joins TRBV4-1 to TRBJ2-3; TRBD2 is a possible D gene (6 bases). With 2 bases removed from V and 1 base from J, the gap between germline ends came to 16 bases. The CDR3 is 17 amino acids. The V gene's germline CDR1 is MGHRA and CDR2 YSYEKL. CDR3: CASSQQGVGGRTDTQYF. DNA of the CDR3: TGCGCCAGCAGCCAACAAGGGGTGGGGGGACGCACAGATACGCAGTATTTT.

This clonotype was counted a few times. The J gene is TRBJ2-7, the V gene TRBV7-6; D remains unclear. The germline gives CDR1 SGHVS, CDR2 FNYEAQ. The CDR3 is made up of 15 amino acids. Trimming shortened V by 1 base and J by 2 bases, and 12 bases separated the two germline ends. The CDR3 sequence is CASSLEGRPAYEQYF. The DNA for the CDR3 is TGTGCCAGCAGCTTAGAGGGCAGGCCCGCCTACGAGCAGTACTTC.

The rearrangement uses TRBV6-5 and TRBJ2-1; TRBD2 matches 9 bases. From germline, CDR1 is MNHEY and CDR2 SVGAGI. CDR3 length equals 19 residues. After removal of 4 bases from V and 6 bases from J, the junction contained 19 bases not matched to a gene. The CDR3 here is CASSLRQYGGLALGNEQFF. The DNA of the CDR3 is TGTGCCAGCAGTTTACGACAATACGGCGGACTAGCGCTAGGCAATGAGCAGTTCTTC.

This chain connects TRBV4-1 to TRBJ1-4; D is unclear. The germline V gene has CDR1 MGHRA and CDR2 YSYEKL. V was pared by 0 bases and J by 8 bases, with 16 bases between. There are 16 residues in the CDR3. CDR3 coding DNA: TGCGCCAGCAGCCAAGATGTCTCGTCATTCCGGGAAAAACTGTTTTTT. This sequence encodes CASSQDVSSFREKLFF.

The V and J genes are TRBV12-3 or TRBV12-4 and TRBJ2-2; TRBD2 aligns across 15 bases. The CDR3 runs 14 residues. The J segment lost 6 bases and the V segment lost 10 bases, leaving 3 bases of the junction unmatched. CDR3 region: CATWTSGGAGELFF. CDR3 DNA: TGTGCCACATGGACTAGCGGGGGGGCCGGGGAGCTGTTTTTT.

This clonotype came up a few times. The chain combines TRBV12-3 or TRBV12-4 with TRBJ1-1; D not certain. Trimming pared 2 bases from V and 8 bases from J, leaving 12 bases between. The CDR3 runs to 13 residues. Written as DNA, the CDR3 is TGTGCCAGCAGTTTATACCAAGAAACGGAAGCTTTCTTT. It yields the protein CASSLYQETEAFF.

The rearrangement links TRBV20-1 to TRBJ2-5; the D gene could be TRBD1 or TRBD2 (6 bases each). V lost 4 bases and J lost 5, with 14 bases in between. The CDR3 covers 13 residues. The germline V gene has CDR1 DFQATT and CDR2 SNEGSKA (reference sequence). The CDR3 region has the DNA TGCAGTGCTAACCCCCGGGGGCGGGAGACCCAGTACTTC. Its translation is CSANPRGRETQYF.

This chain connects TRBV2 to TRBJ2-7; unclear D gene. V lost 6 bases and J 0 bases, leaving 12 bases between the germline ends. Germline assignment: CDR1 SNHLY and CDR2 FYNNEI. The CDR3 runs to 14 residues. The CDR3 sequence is CASRKDRNSYEQYF. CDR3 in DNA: TGTGCCAGCAGAAAGGACCGTAACTCCTACGAGCAGTACTTC.

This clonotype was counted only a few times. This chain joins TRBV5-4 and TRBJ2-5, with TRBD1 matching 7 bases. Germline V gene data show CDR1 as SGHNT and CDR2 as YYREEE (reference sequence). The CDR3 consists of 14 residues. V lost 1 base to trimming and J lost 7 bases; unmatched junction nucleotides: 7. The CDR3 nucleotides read TGTGCCAGCAGCTTGAGTTTGGCAGGGGGGACCCAGTACTTC. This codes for CASSLSLAGGTQYF. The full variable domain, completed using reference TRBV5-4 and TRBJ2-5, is ETGVTQSPTHLIKTRGQQVTLRCSSQSGHNTVSWYQQALGQGPQFIFQYYREEENGRGNFPPRFSGLQFPNYSSELNVNALELDDSALYLCASSLSLAGGTQYFGPGTRLLVL.

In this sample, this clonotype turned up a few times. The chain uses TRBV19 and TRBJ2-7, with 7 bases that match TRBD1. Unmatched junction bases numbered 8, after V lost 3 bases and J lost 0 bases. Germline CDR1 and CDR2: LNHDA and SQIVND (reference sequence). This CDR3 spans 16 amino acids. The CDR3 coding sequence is TGTGCCAGTAGTATTCCAAGCAGGGGGAACTCCTACGAGCAGTACTTC. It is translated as CASSIPSRGNSYEQYF.

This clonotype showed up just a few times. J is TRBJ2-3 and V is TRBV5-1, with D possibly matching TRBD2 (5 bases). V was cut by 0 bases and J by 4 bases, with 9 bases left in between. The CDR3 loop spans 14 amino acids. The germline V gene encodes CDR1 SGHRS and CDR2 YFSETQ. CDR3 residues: CASSLASYADTQYF. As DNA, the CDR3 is TGCGCCAGCAGCTTGGCTAGCTATGCAGATACGCAGTATTTT.

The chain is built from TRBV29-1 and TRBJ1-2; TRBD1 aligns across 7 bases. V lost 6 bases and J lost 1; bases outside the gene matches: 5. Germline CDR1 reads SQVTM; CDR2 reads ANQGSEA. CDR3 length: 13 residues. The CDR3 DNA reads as TGCAGCGTCCCCCAGGGGGGTAACTATGGCTACACCTTC. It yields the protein CSVPQGGNYGYTF.

CDR3: CASTISRGLADTQYF. The CDR3 coding sequence is TGTGCCAGTACCATCAGCCGGGGTTTAGCGGATACGCAGTATTTT. V usage is TRBV6-1 and J usage is TRBJ2-3; weak D call: TRBD2 (5 bases). The CDR3 sequence is 15 residues long. CDR1 and CDR2 (germline): MNHNS, SASEGT. Trimming took off 9 bases at V and 6 bases at J, with 22 bases between the two ends.

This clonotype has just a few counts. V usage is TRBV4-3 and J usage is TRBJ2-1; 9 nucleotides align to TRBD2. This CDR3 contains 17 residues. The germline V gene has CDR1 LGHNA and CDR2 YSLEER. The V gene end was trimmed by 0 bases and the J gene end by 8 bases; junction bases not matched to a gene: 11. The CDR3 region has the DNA TGCGCCAGCAGCCAAGAATGGAGAGTAGCGGGAGATTATGAGCAGTTCTTC. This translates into CASSQEWRVAGDYEQFF.

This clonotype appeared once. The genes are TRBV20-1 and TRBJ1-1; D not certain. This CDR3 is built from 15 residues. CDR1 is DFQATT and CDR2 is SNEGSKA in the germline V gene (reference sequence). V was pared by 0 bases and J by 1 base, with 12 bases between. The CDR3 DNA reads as TGCAGTGCTAGAGACCGCAGAACTAAGAACACTGAAGCTTTCTTT. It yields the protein CSARDRRTKNTEAFF.

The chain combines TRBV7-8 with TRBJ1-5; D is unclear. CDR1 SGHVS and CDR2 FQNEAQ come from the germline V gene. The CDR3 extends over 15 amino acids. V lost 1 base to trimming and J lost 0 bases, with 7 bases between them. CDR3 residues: CASSLEVYSNQPQHF. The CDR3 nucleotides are TGTGCCAGCAGCTTAGAGGTTTATAGCAATCAGCCCCAGCATTTT.

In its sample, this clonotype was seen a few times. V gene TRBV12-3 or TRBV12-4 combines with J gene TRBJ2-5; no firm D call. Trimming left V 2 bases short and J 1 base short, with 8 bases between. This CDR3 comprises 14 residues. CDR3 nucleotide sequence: TGTGCCAGCAGTTTATCTATCCCCCAAGAGACCCAGTACTTC. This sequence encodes CASSLSIPQETQYF.

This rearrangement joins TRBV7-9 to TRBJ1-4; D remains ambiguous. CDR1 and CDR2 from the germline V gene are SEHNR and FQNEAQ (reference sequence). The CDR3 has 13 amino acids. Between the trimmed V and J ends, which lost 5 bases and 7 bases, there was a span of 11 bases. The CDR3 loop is CASSASGSEKLFF. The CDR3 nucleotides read TGTGCCAGCAGCGCGTCGGGCAGTGAAAAACTGTTTTTT.

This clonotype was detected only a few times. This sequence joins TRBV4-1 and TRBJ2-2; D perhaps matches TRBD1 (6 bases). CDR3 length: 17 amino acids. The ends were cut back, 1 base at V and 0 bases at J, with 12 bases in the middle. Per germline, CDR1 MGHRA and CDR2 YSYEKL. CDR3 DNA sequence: TGCGCCAGCAGCCAAGCCCCCGGGACATCGAACACCGGGGAGCTGTTTTTT. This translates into CASSQAPGTSNTGELFF.

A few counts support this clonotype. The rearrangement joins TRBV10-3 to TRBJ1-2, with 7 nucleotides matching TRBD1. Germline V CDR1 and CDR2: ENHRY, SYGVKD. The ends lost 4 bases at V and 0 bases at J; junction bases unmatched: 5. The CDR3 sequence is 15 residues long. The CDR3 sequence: CAISGGDSANYGYTF. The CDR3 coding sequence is TGTGCCATCAGTGGAGGGGACAGTGCTAACTATGGCTACACCTTC.

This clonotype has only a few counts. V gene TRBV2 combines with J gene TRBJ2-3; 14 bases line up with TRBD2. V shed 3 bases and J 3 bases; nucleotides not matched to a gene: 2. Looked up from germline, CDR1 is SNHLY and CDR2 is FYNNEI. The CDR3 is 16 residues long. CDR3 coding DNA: TGTGCCAGCAGTGATGGGACTAGCGGGAGAACAGATACGCAGTATTTT. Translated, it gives CASSDGTSGRTDTQYF.

CDR3 nucleotides: TGCGCCAGCAGCCAAGATCCGGCTAGCGGGATTGAGCAGTTCTTC. Residues: CASSQDPASGIEQFF. The chain combines TRBV4-3 with TRBJ2-1, with 9 positions matching TRBD2. There are 15 residues in the CDR3. The junction had 6 bases not matched to a gene; V was cut back by 0 bases and J by 9 bases. CDR1 is LGHNA and CDR2 is YSLEER in the germline V gene.

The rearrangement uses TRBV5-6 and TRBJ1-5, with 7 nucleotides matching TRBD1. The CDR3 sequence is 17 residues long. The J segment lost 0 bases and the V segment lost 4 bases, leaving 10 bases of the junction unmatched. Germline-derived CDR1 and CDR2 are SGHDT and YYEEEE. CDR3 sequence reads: CASSRRGQSYSNQPQHF. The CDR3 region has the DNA TGTGCCAGCAGCCGTCGGGGACAGTCCTATAGCAATCAGCCCCAGCATTTT. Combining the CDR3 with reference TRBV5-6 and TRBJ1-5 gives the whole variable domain DAGVTQSPTHLIKTRGQQVTLRCSPKSGHDTVSWYQQALGQGPQFIFQYYEEEERQRGNFPDRFSGHQFPNYSSELNVNALLLGDSALYLCASSRRGQSYSNQPQHFGDGTRLSIL.

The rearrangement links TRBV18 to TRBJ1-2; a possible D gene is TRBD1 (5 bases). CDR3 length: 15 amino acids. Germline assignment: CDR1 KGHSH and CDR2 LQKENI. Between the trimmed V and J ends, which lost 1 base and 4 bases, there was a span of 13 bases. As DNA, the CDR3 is TGTGCCAGCTCACCACTGGGGGTTCCAGGCTATGGCTACACCTTC. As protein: CASSPLGVPGYGYTF.

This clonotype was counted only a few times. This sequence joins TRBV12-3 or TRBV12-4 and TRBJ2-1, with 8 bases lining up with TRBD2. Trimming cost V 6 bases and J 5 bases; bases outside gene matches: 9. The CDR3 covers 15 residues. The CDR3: CASSPSGGKDNEQFF. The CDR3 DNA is TGTGCCAGCAGCCCTTCGGGAGGGAAGGACAATGAGCAGTTCTTC.

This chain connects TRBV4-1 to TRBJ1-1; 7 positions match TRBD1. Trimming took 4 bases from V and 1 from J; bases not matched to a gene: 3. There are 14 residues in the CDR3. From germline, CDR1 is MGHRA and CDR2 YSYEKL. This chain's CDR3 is CASSRPGGNTEAFF. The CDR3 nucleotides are TGCGCCAGCAGCCGCCCAGGGGGGAACACTGAAGCTTTCTTT.

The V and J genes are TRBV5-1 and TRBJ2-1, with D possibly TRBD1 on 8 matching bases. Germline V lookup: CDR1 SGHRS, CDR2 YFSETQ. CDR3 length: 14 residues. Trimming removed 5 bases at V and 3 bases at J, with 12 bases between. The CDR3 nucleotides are TGCGCCAGCAGGGGGGGGACAGGCTACAATGAGCAGTTCTTC. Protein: CASRGGTGYNEQFF.

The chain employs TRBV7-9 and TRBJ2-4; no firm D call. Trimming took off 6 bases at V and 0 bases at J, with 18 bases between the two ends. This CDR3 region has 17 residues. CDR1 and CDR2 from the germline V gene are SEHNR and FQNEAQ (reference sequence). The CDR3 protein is CASSLTGPERAKNIQYF. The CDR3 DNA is TGTGCCAGCAGTTTGACCGGTCCAGAAAGAGCCAAAAACATTCAGTACTTC.

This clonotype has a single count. CDR3 region: CASSTSLGDRVQYF. DNA of the CDR3: TGTGCCAGCAGCACCAGCCTCGGCGACAGGGTCCAGTACTTC. The chain employs TRBV11-2 and TRBJ2-5; 7 bases fit TRBD1. After removal of 5 bases from V and 10 bases from J, the junction contained 13 bases not matched to a gene. This CDR3 is 14 amino acids long. The V gene's germline CDR1 is SGHAT and CDR2 FQNNGV. Full variable domain (remainder filled in from reference TRBV11-2 and TRBJ2-5): EAGVAQSPRYKIIEKRQSVAFWCNPISGHATLYWYQQILGQGPKLLIQFQNNGVVDDSQLPKDRFSAERLKGVDSTLKIQPAKLEDSAVYLCASSTSLGDRVQYFGPGTRLLVL.